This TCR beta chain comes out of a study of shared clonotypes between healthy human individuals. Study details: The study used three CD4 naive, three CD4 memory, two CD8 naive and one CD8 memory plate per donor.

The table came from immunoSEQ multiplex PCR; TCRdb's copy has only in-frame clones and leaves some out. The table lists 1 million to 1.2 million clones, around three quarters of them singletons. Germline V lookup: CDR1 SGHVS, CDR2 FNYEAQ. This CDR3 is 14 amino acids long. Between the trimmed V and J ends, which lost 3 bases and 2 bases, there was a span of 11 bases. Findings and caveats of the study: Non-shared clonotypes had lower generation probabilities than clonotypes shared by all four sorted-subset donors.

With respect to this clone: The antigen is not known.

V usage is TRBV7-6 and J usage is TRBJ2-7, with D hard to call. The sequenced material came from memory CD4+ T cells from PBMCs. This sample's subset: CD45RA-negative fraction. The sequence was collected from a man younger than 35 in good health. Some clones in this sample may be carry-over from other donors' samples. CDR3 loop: CASSFTTRAYEQYF. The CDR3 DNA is TGTGCCAGCAGCTTCACTACACGGGCCTACGAGCAGTACTTC.